This is a list of T cell receptor beta chains from one sample in a study of OX40 agonist ivuxolimab in advanced cancers. Generated by immunoSEQ multiplex PCR, the TCRdb table keeps only in-frame clones and is missing some. The table shows 55,000 to 75,000 clones, with around 84% occurring only once. The sequencing here drew on CD4+ or CD8+ T cells sorted from blood, taken in a trial of the OX40 agonist ivuxolimab. The source is an adult with an advanced solid tumor such as melanoma, head and neck, liver or kidney cancer. The CDR3 runs from the conserved cysteine through the conserved F or W. The order of the fields is J gene, D gene, V gene, clone size, CDR3 DNA, CDR3 protein. The D gene is left open where the match is weak. Part of the rows lack a size; the others show once, few, many or a class for expanded clones.

TRBJ2-7 NA TRBV27 few TGTGCCAGCAGTCGACAGGCTCCCTACGAGCAGTACTTC CASSRQAPYEQYF
TRBJ2-3 TRBD1 TRBV9 NA TGTGCCAGCAGCGGCCGACAGGGGCCCACAGATACGCAGTATTTT CASSGRQGPTDTQYF
TRBJ2-5 NA TRBV5-4 NA TGTGCCAGCAGCCCGAGCCGTTTACAGGGGGGGGAGACCCAGTACTTC CASSPSRLQGGETQYF
TRBJ1-5 NA TRBV25-1 NA TGTGCCAGCAGTGAAATAGGAGTTAATCAGCCCCAGCATTTT CASSEIGVNQPQHF
TRBJ1-4 NA TRBV28 NA TGTGCCAGCAGTTTAATAAGGGGGGGGAATGAAAAACTGTTTTTT CASSLIRGGNEKLFF
TRBJ2-2 NA TRBV29-1 NA TGCAGCGGAACGAGGGGTGGCGGGGAGCTGTTTTTT CSGTRGGGELFF
TRBJ1-1 NA TRBV30 NA TGTGCCTGGCGTAAGCAGGAGAACACTGAAGCTTTCTTT CAWRKQENTEAFF
TRBJ2-7 NA TRBV2 NA TGTGCCAGCGACGGAACAGGGCTCGGTGAGCAGTACTTC CASDGTGLGEQYF
TRBJ2-2 TRBD1 TRBV5-1 NA TGCGCCAGCAGCCGGACAGGGAACACCGGGGAGCTGTTTTTT CASSRTGNTGELFF
TRBJ2-2 TRBD1 TRBV7-6 few TGTGCCAGCAGCTTATATGGACAGGGGACCGGGGAGCTGTTTTTT CASSLYGQGTGELFF
TRBJ2-7 NA TRBV10-1 NA TGCGCCAGCAGTATAAGCCCGGTCTACGAGCAGTACTTC CASSISPVYEQYF
TRBJ2-3 NA TRBV18 NA TGTGCCAGCCCACCTACTCTGACAGATACGCAGTATTTT CASPPTLTDTQYF
TRBJ2-7 NA TRBV7-9 NA TGTGCCAGCAGCTTTCAAGGGGGGAACTACGAGCAGTACTTC CASSFQGGNYEQYF
TRBJ1-1 NA TRBV5-4 NA TGTGCCAGCAGCTTGAGGGGTGGGGGTTTATCCACTGAAGCTTTCTTT CASSLRGGGLSTEAFF
TRBJ2-4 TRBD2 TRBV6-1 once TGTGCCAGCAGTGAACGACTAGCGGGAGCAGGGGTAGCCAAAAACATTCAGTACTTC CASSERLAGAGVAKNIQYF
TRBJ1-1 NA TRBV7-2 NA TGTGCCAGCAGCTCCGGACAGATGAACACTGAAGCTTTCTTT CASSSGQMNTEAFF
TRBJ2-2 TRBD2 TRBV5-1 once TGCGCCAGCAGCCTAGCGGCAACGAACACCGGGGAGCTGTTTTTT CASSLAATNTGELFF
TRBJ2-1 NA TRBV7-9 NA TGTGCCAGCCCACCCGAGTTAGGTGTAAGCTCCTACAATGAGCAGTTCTTC CASPPELGVSSYNEQFF
TRBJ2-3 NA TRBV29-1 NA TGCAGCGTTGAGGCAGGCACAGATACGCAGTATTTT CSVEAGTDTQYF
TRBJ2-2 TRBD2 TRBV5-1 NA TGCGCCAGCAGCTGGGAGGGACCGATCTACACCGGGGAGCTGTTTTTT CASSWEGPIYTGELFF
TRBJ1-2 NA TRBV20-1 NA TGCAGTGCAGGTGGCTACACCTTC CSAGGYTF
TRBJ1-4 NA TRBV4-3 NA TGCGCCAGCAGCCAAGGACAGAGTAATGAAAAACTGTTTTTT CASSQGQSNEKLFF
TRBJ2-7 TRBD1 TRBV28 NA TGTGCCAGCAGGACAACAGGGGGCTTGCAGTACTTC CASRTTGGLQYF
TRBJ2-3 TRBD2 TRBV27 once TGTGCCAGCAGTTATACTAGCGGCCACACAGATACGCAGTATTTT CASSYTSGHTDTQYF
TRBJ1-2 NA TRBV5-1 NA TGCGCCAGCAGGCCAGTCGGGGAAGATGGCTACACCTTC CASRPVGEDGYTF
TRBJ2-1 NA TRBV5-1 once TGCGCCAGCAGCTTGGAGGTGACGGCGGCCTACAATGAGCAGTTCTTC CASSLEVTAAYNEQFF
TRBJ2-5 NA TRBV4-2 NA TGTGCCAGCAGCCAAGTCAGCGGGTCGCTGGAGACCCAGTACTTC CASSQVSGSLETQYF
TRBJ1-2 NA TRBV29-1 NA TGCAGCGTTGGGGCCACAGGGTCATTTAGCGGCTACACCTTC CSVGATGSFSGYTF
TRBJ2-2 NA TRBV11-3 NA TGTGCCAGCAGCTTAAGTCACACCGGGGAGCTGTTTTTT CASSLSHTGELFF
TRBJ2-2 NA TRBV9 NA TGTGCCAGCAGCGTAATCGGTGACTCCACCGGGGAGCTGTTTTTT CASSVIGDSTGELFF
TRBJ1-1 NA TRBV6-4 NA TGTGCCAGCAGTGGGACAGCCCAGACTGAAGCTTTCTTT CASSGTAQTEAFF
TRBJ2-6 TRBD2 TRBV5-4 NA TGTGCCAGCAGCCTTATAGCGGGGGGGCCTGGGGCCAACGTCCTGACTTTC CASSLIAGGPGANVLTF
TRBJ2-3 NA TRBV28 once TGTGCCAGCAGCACCTATTTAGACTCGTTCGGGGACAGGGTGAGCGGGAGGGGTCGGGATACGCAGTATTTT CASSTYLDSFGDRVSGRGRDTQYF
TRBJ2-6 NA TRBV7-9 once TGTGCCAGCAGCTTAGGTACGGGATCTGGGGCCAACGTCCTGACTTTC CASSLGTGSGANVLTF
TRBJ1-2 NA TRBV4-1 NA TGCGCCAGCAGCCCCCGGACGAGACGGGGCTACACCTTC CASSPRTRRGYTF
TRBJ1-2 TRBD1 TRBV6-6 NA TGTGCCAGCAGTTACGACCCCAGGGGGGACTATGGCTACACCTTC CASSYDPRGDYGYTF
TRBJ1-2 TRBD1 TRBV28 NA TGTGCCAGCAGTTCCGGACAGGGAGGGAGGGATGGCTACACCTTC CASSSGQGGRDGYTF
TRBJ2-7 TRBD2 TRBV19 NA TGTGCCAGTAGTATCAGAAGCGGGATTCCCTACGAGCAGTACTTC CASSIRSGIPYEQYF
TRBJ2-7 NA TRBV28 NA TGTGCCAGCAGTCGCGGGACTGACTCCTACGAGCAGTACTTC CASSRGTDSYEQYF
TRBJ2-2 NA TRBV2 once TGTGCCAGCAGGGGAGACCAGTCCGGGGAGCTGTTTTTT CASRGDQSGELFF
TRBJ1-1 NA TRBV19 NA TGTGCCAGTAGTATGGCGGCAGGGATTGAGACTGAAGCTTTCTTT CASSMAAGIETEAFF
TRBJ2-3 NA TRBV2 NA TGTGCCAGCCAGAGGGAGGTTTTCTCGCAGTATTTT CASQREVFSQYF
TRBJ2-3 NA TRBV5-1 once TGCGCCAGCAGCTTGGCGGTAGCCGGAGATACGCAGTATTTT CASSLAVAGDTQYF
TRBJ1-4 NA TRBV2 NA TGTGCCAGCAGTGCCCAGCTAAATGAAAAACTGTTTTTT CASSAQLNEKLFF
TRBJ1-6 NA TRBV18 few TGTGCCAGCTCACTAGCTCAGGAATCACCCCTCCACTTT CASSLAQESPLHF
TRBJ2-7 NA TRBV2 NA TGTGCCAGCAGGAAGGACGGAAAGACGCTCTACGAGCAGTACTTC CASRKDGKTLYEQYF
TRBJ1-6 NA TRBV10-1 few NA CASREDRWGGGIHF
TRBJ2-2 NA TRBV5-4 NA TGTGCCAGCAGCAAAACGGGGTTAAACACCGGGGAGCTGTTTTTT CASSKTGLNTGELFF
TRBJ2-1 TRBD2 TRBV18 NA TGTGCCAGCTCACCACTGGGTCCTAGCGGCGACAATGAGCAGTTCTTC CASSPLGPSGDNEQFF
TRBJ2-5 TRBD1 TRBV28 NA TGTGCCAGCACCAGGGGGCGCGAGACCCAGTACTTC CASTRGRETQYF
TRBJ1-2 NA TRBV27 NA TGTGCCAGCAGTCTTGCAGGGCCTCGCCTCACCTTC CASSLAGPRLTF
TRBJ2-3 NA TRBV30 few TGTGCCTGGAGCCCCCTGGGCAGGGATACAGATACGCAGTATTTT CAWSPLGRDTDTQYF
TRBJ1-2 NA TRBV9 few TGTGCCAGCAGCGCATCGGGGCAAGCCCTGCTACACACCTTC CASSASGQALLHTF
TRBJ1-5 NA TRBV19 NA TGTGCCAGTATGCAGTATAGCAATCAGCCCCAGCATTTT CASMQYSNQPQHF
TRBJ1-1 NA TRBV6-5 NA TGTGCCAGCAGTATGGACAGTTGGATGAACACTGAAGCTTTCTTT CASSMDSWMNTEAFF